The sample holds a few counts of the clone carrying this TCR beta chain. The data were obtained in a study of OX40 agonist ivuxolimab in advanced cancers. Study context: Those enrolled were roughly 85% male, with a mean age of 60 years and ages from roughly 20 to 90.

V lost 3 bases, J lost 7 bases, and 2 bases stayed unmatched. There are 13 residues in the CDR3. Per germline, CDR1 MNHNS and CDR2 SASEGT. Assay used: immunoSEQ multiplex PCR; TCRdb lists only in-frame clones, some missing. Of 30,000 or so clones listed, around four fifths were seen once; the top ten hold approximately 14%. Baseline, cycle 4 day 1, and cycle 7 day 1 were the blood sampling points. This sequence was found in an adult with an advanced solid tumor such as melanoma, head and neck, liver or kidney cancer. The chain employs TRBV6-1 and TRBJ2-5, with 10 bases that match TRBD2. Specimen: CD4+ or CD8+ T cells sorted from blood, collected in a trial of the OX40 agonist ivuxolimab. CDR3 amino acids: CASSESGGGTQYF. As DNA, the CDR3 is TGTGCCAGCAGTGAGAGCGGGGGGGGGACCCAGTACTTC.